These 31 T cell receptor beta chains came from one sample sequenced in a study of blood T cell repertoires in COVID-19. Repertoires were generated with immunoSEQ multiplex PCR, while TCRdb's copy carries only in-frame clones and drops some. The profile shows 150,000 to 200,000 clones, around 81% of them singletons. Specimen: peripheral blood. These receptors were taken from a human donor with acute or convalescent COVID-19. The donor label of this sample is uncertain.

J is TRBJ1-3 and V is TRBV30; perhaps TRBD1 as D (5 bases). Trimming removed 5 bases from V and 3 bases from J, with 14 bases in between. The germline gives CDR1 GTSNPN, CDR2 SVGIG (reference sequence). The CDR3 has 14 residues. CDR3 in DNA: TGTGCCTGGGGGCTAGGGGTTGATGGAAACACCATATATTTT. Protein: CAWGLGVDGNTIYF.

This clone was found a few times. This chain connects TRBV4-1 to TRBJ1-1; D ambiguous. In germline, CDR1 is MGHRA, CDR2 YSYEKL. With 3 bases removed from V and 0 bases from J, the gap between germline ends came to 11 bases. The CDR3 extends over 15 amino acids. In DNA form, the CDR3 reads TGCGCCAGCAGCCAGCTGACAATAATGAACACTGAAGCTTTCTTT. Amino acids: CASSQLTIMNTEAFF.

This clone has just a few counts. V usage is TRBV6-1 and J usage is TRBJ1-2; D remains unclear. Trimming took 1 base from V and 10 from J, leaving 13 bases between them. This CDR3 has 13 amino acids. The germline V gene encodes CDR1 MNHNS and CDR2 SASEGT. The CDR3 nucleotides are TGTGCCAGCAGTGAAGGGACGGGGTACAACTACACCTTC. Its protein product is CASSEGTGYNYTF.

The V gene is TRBV28, the J gene TRBJ2-1; the D is unclear. Per the germline V gene, CDR1 is MDHEN and CDR2 is SYDVKM. V shed 4 bases and J shed 7 bases, with 11 bases lying between them. The CDR3 is 13 residues long. CDR3 protein: CASSSPVGNEQFF. The CDR3 nucleotides read TGTGCCAGCAGTTCCCCGGTCGGGAATGAGCAGTTCTTC.

The chain couples TRBV3-1 (or the pseudogene TRBV3-2) to TRBJ1-5; D gene unclear. The CDR3 loop spans 17 amino acids. The V and J ends lost 0 bases and 6 bases respectively, with 18 bases between them. Germline CDR1 LGHDT, CDR2 YNNKEL (reference sequence). CDR3 loop: CASSQDEPWAVGQPQHF. The CDR3 nucleotides are TGTGCCAGCAGCCAAGATGAACCTTGGGCAGTCGGTCAGCCCCAGCATTTT.

The chain combines TRBV19 with TRBJ2-3; D is unclear. The germline CDR1 and CDR2 sequences are LNHDA and SQIVND (reference sequence). The CDR3 has 15 residues. The germline V and J ends were trimmed by 1 base and 6 bases, with 14 bases remaining between them. CDR3 region: CASSIGNRATDTQYF. CDR3 coding DNA: TGTGCCAGTAGTATAGGAAACCGAGCCACGGATACGCAGTATTTT.

The CDR3 DNA reads as TGTGCCAGCTCACCAAATATAGGGGGGAACACTGAAGCTTTCTTT. Its protein is CASSPNIGGNTEAFF. This chain links TRBV18 with TRBJ1-1; the D gene is possibly TRBD1 (6 bases). Trimming took 2 bases from V and 1 from J, leaving 11 bases between them. The CDR3 spans 15 residues. Germline-derived CDR1 and CDR2 are KGHSH and LQKENI. Supplemented by reference TRBV18 and TRBJ1-1, the full variable domain reads NAGVMQNPRHLVRRRGQEARLRCSPMKGHSHVYWYRQLPEEGLKFMVYLQKENIIDESGMPKERFSAEFPKEGPSILRIQQVVRGDSAAYFCASSPNIGGNTEAFFGQGTRLTVV.

The V gene is TRBV3-1 (or the pseudogene TRBV3-2), the J gene TRBJ2-5; 8 bases are shared with TRBD2. Germline V gene sequence: CDR1 LGHDT, CDR2 YNNKEL (reference sequence). Unmatched junction bases numbered 10, after V lost 4 bases and J lost 3 bases. This CDR3 has 16 residues. CDR3: CASSPGSSGSKETQYF. The CDR3 nucleotides read TGTGCCAGCAGCCCAGGGTCGAGCGGGAGCAAAGAGACCCAGTACTTC.

This chain uses TRBV28 with TRBJ1-5; 7 nucleotides match TRBD1. The CDR3 loop spans 14 amino acids. V was pared by 7 bases and J by 3 bases, with 6 bases of the junction left unmatched. In germline, CDR1 is MDHEN, CDR2 SYDVKM. The CDR3 protein is CASNLQGPNQPQHF. In DNA, the CDR3 is TGTGCCAGCAACCTACAGGGGCCCAATCAGCCCCAGCATTTT.

The chain links TRBV19 to TRBJ2-5; D might be TRBD1 (6 bases). Per the germline V gene, CDR1 is LNHDA and CDR2 is SQIVND (reference sequence). Trimming removed 5 bases from V and 5 bases from J, with 15 bases in between. This CDR3 contains 14 residues. The CDR3 region has the DNA TGTGCCAGTAGTCCTCAGGGGATGGTGGAGACCCAGTACTTC. Translation gives CASSPQGMVETQYF.

J is TRBJ1-5 and V is TRBV19; 7 bases line up with TRBD1. The germline V gene has CDR1 LNHDA and CDR2 SQIVND (reference sequence). The CDR3 contains 15 residues. V shed 1 base and J 6 bases; nucleotides not matched to a gene: 6. The CDR3: CASSIGQGLGQPQHF. The CDR3 nucleotides read TGTGCCAGTAGTATAGGACAGGGATTGGGTCAGCCCCAGCATTTT.

In its sample, this clone was seen once. CDR3 sequence (DNA): TGTGCCAGCAGTCGACAGGGGGGCACCGGGGAGCTGTTTTTT. Protein sequence: CASSRQGGTGELFF. The chain couples TRBV28 to TRBJ2-2, with 9 bases matching TRBD1. The V gene end was trimmed by 5 bases and the J gene end by 4 bases; junction bases not matched to a gene: 2. This CDR3 has 14 amino acids. Germline CDR1 and CDR2: MDHEN and SYDVKM.

The rearrangement links TRBV5-6 to TRBJ2-1, with TRBD2 as a possible D gene (6 bases). The CDR3 runs 15 residues. Per germline, CDR1 SGHDT and CDR2 YYEEEE. Deletions cut 0 bases from V and 15 bases from J, with 22 bases between. The CDR3 sequence is CASSLGGPGTLMSFF. The CDR3 coding sequence is TGTGCCAGCAGCTTGGGAGGCCCCGGGACTCTTATGTCGTTCTTC.

V gene TRBV7-2 combines with J gene TRBJ2-3, with D maybe TRBD2 (5 bases). The CDR3 sequence is 16 residues long. CDR1 is SGHTA and CDR2 is FQGNSA in the germline V gene. The V gene lost 5 bases and the J gene lost 3 bases, with 18 bases spanning the gap. The CDR3 DNA reads TGTGCCAGCAGCCCGGCCGGGCCTCGAGGGACAGATACGCAGTATTTT. It encodes CASSPAGPRGTDTQYF.

V usage is TRBV29-1 and J usage is TRBJ1-5; D might be TRBD1 (6 bases). V shed 7 bases and J shed 0 bases, with 10 bases lying between them. The CDR3 length is 13 residues. Germline CDR1 reads SQVTM; CDR2 reads ANQGSEA. The CDR3 reads CSEDSNSNQPQHF. CDR3 in DNA: TGCAGCGAGGACAGTAATAGCAATCAGCCCCAGCATTTT.

The J gene is TRBJ2-6, the V gene TRBV5-6, with 7 bases fitting TRBD2. The CDR3 runs to 17 residues. Germline values: CDR1 SGHDT, CDR2 YYEEEE. V lost 0 bases, J lost 2 bases, and 5 bases stayed unmatched. CDR3 DNA: TGTGCCAGCAGCTTGGAAGCGGGGCTCACTGGGGCCAACGTCCTGACTTTC. This codes for CASSLEAGLTGANVLTF.

This clone was counted a single time. The junction shows a germline mismatch at one end, possibly a read error. The V call is TRBV10-3, the J call TRBJ1-2; D remains unclear. In germline, CDR1 is ENHRY, CDR2 SYGVKD. The CDR3 runs 12 residues. In DNA, the CDR3 is TGTGCCATCAGTGGCGGGTCGCCCGATCCCTTCTTC. As protein: CAISGGSPDPFF.

The V gene is TRBV11-2, the J gene TRBJ2-5; 8 bases fit TRBD2. The CDR3 length is 17 residues. CDR1 and CDR2 (germline): SGHAT, FQNNGV. J lost 4 bases, V lost 0 bases, and 10 bases had no gene match. CDR3 in amino acids: CASSLEGAGGAGETQYF. The CDR3 coding sequence is TGTGCCAGCAGCTTAGAGGGGGCGGGGGGCGCCGGAGAGACCCAGTACTTC.

The chain employs TRBV29-1 and TRBJ1-2; D uncertain. V shed 3 bases and J shed 0 bases, with 5 bases lying between them. Germline V gives CDR1 SQVTM, CDR2 ANQGSEA. The CDR3 consists of 12 residues. This chain's CDR3 is CSVDKTNYGYTF. Written as DNA, the CDR3 is TGCAGCGTTGACAAAACTAACTATGGCTACACCTTC.

The chain joins TRBV3-1 (or the pseudogene TRBV3-2) to TRBJ2-1; TRBD2 matches at 10 bases. The CDR3 is 17 amino acids. Trimming removed 3 bases from V and 9 bases from J; junction bases left unmatched: 14. Germline values: CDR1 LGHDT, CDR2 YNNKEL (reference sequence). The CDR3 DNA sequence: TGTGCCAGCAGCCAGATTCTTAGCGGGGGGCTACGGGTTGAGCAGTTCTTC. Translating gives CASSQILSGGLRVEQFF.

The chain is built from TRBV6-6 and TRBJ2-1; possibly TRBD1 for D (6 bases). Per the germline V gene, CDR1 is MNHNY and CDR2 is SVGAGI (reference sequence). Between the trimmed V and J ends, which lost 0 bases and 6 bases, there was a span of 12 bases. CDR3 size: 15 residues. The CDR3 loop is CASSYSIGRGNEQFF. The CDR3 region has the DNA TGTGCCAGCAGTTACTCGATCGGCAGGGGCAATGAGCAGTTCTTC.

The chain links TRBV6-1 to TRBJ1-2; 9 nucleotides match TRBD1. The CDR3 is made up of 13 amino acids. Germline CDR1 MNHNS, CDR2 SASEGT. The trim removed 2 bases at V and 14 bases at J, leaving 9 bases unmatched. CDR3 sequence reads: CASSELGQGIRTF. For the CDR3, the DNA is TGTGCCAGCAGTGAATTGGGACAGGGTATAAGAACCTTC.

This clone was seen a single time. This chain uses TRBV28 with TRBJ1-6, with a tentative D call TRBD1 (6 bases). This CDR3 is built from 14 residues. Trimming shortened V by 3 bases and J by 9 bases, and 12 bases separated the two germline ends. Germline CDR1 is MDHEN and CDR2 is SYDVKM. Here the CDR3 reads CASSLVTGLSPLHF. The DNA for the CDR3 is TGTGCCAGCAGTTTGGTTACAGGGCTTTCACCCCTCCACTTT.

This clone was detected once. The CDR3 region has the DNA TGTGCCAGCTCAGGCAGGGCAGGTTTGACTGAAGCTTTCTTT. Its translation is CASSGRAGLTEAFF. V usage is TRBV18 and J usage is TRBJ1-1; a weak D match, TRBD1 (5 bases). The CDR3 runs to 14 residues. V lost 5 bases, J lost 5 bases, and 15 bases lay in between. Germline lookup yields CDR1 KGHSH and CDR2 LQKENI.

In its sample, this clone was seen a few times. The chain joins TRBV13 to TRBJ2-7; 7 bases map to TRBD2. The CDR3 totals 13 residues. From germline, CDR1 is PRHDT and CDR2 FYEKMQ (reference sequence). V lost 3 bases to trimming and J lost 6 bases; unmatched junction nucleotides: 5. CDR3 protein: CASSFPGGGEQYF. DNA of the CDR3: TGTGCCAGCAGCTTCCCGGGGGGAGGCGAGCAGTACTTC.

V is TRBV5-4 and J is TRBJ1-1, with 8 nucleotides matching TRBD1. The CDR3 has 13 residues. The ends lost 4 bases at V and 4 bases at J; junction bases unmatched: 3. Germline-derived CDR1 and CDR2 are SGHNT and YYREEE (reference sequence). The CDR3 sequence is CASSVTGGTEAFF. Written as DNA, the CDR3 is TGTGCCAGCAGCGTTACAGGGGGCACTGAAGCTTTCTTT. Combining the CDR3 with reference TRBV5-4 and TRBJ1-1 gives the whole variable domain ETGVTQSPTHLIKTRGQQVTLRCSSQSGHNTVSWYQQALGQGPQFIFQYYREEENGRGNFPPRFSGLQFPNYSSELNVNALELDDSALYLCASSVTGGTEAFFGQGTRLTVV.

This clone showed up just once. This rearrangement joins TRBV11-1 to TRBJ2-5; D is possibly TRBD1 (6 bases). This CDR3 region has 15 residues. Per the germline V gene, CDR1 is SGHAT and CDR2 is FQDESV (reference sequence). Trimming shortened V by 0 bases and J by 7 bases, and 15 bases separated the two germline ends. CDR3 in amino acids: CASSLATGQMGTQYF. The CDR3 DNA sequence: TGTGCCAGCAGCTTAGCGACAGGCCAGATGGGGACCCAGTACTTC.

The J gene is TRBJ2-7, the V gene TRBV18, with 9 bases lining up with TRBD1. The CDR3 has 13 residues. Germline V lookup: CDR1 KGHSH, CDR2 LQKENI. Losses at the gene ends were 5 bases for V and 7 bases for J; bases not matched to a gene: 6. CDR3 DNA: TGTGCCAGCTCAGCGGGACAGGGTGAAGAGCAGTACTTC. Residues: CASSAGQGEEQYF.

The CDR3 sequence is CASSPLWGGTYEQYF. CDR3 nucleotides: TGTGCCAGCAGCCCCTTATGGGGGGGGACCTACGAGCAGTACTTC. The V gene is TRBV3-1 (or the pseudogene TRBV3-2), the J gene TRBJ2-7; 7 bases fit TRBD2. This CDR3 comprises 15 residues. Germline CDR1 and CDR2: LGHDT and YNNKEL (reference sequence). The trim removed 4 bases at V and 2 bases at J, leaving 8 bases unmatched.

The chain couples TRBV28 to TRBJ1-1; possible D gene TRBD1, 6 bases. Germline V lookup: CDR1 MDHEN, CDR2 SYDVKM. V gave up 5 bases and J gave up 5 bases, with 18 bases separating them. CDR3 size: 15 residues. DNA for the CDR3: TGTGCCAGCAGTCAGGCGGGGGGGCGTAGGACTGAAGCTTTCTTT. It codes for CASSQAGGRRTEAFF.

The genes are TRBV14 and TRBJ2-1; TRBD2 matches at 8 bases. V was pared by 4 bases and J by 9 bases, with 11 bases of the junction left unmatched. CDR3 length: 15 amino acids. CDR1 and CDR2 (germline): SGHDN, FVKESK. CDR3 sequence (DNA): TGTGCCAGCAGCCCTAGTATCTCGGGGGGGAGTGAGCAGTTCTTC. It yields the protein CASSPSISGGSEQFF.